This T cell receptor beta chain originates from a study of CD8+CD57+ T cells in acquired aplastic anemia. Turning to the study itself: An average of about 3.4 ug of DNA was obtained from sorted CD4+ and CD8+ cells.

In patients chosen for sequencing, flow cytometry had shown CD8+CD57+ cell expansion. Diagnosis of severe acquired aplastic anemia applied to all patients. Patients were treatment-naive when blood was sampled. CDR3 and TCR beta VDJ profiling relied on a genomic DNA template. TCRdb ran MiXCR on the reads and lists one entry per CDR3 protein. The sample carries around 150,000 distinct CDR3 sequences, around 75% recorded once. This clonotype was observed at least ten times. What it binds is unknown. Findings of the study overall: Sharing between patients and controls was observed for around 30 CD8+ CDR3 sequences.

Trimming pared 0 bases from V and 6 bases from J, leaving 18 bases between. Germline CDR1 reads SGHDT; CDR2 reads YYEEEE. There are 16 residues in the CDR3. The TCR originated in a human donor with aplastic anemia. Sequences were obtained from sorted CD4+, CD8+, or CD8+CD57+ T cells (not recorded which) from PBMCs. The chain is built from TRBV5-6 and TRBJ1-1; tentatively, D is TRBD1 (5 bases). CDR3: CASSLELGRERAEAFF. CDR3 coding DNA: TGTGCCAGCAGCTTGGAGCTGGGGCGCGAGAGGGCTGAAGCTTTCTTT.